Here is one TCR beta chain with its context. With 5 bases clipped from V and 6 bases from J, the junction kept 8 bases outside the gene matches. The CDR3 has 16 residues. Germline V gene data show CDR1 as MRHNA and CDR2 as SNTAGT. Only in-frame clones appear in the TCRdb table, and some are missing; sequencing was by immunoSEQ multiplex PCR. The table shows 100,000 to 120,000 clones, with 85% to 95% occurring only once. This sample is drawn from a study of T cell responses to AZD1222 COVID-19 vaccine. The chain carries TRBV6-4 and TRBJ2-2, with 11 bases aligning to TRBD2. Material: peripheral blood, obtained on day 0 of AZD1222 vaccination. The TCR was taken from an adult in good health. Here the CDR3 DNA reads TGTGCCAGCAGTTTACTAGCGGGGGCTTTGGCCGGGGAGCTGTTTTTT. As protein: CASSLLAGALAGELFF.